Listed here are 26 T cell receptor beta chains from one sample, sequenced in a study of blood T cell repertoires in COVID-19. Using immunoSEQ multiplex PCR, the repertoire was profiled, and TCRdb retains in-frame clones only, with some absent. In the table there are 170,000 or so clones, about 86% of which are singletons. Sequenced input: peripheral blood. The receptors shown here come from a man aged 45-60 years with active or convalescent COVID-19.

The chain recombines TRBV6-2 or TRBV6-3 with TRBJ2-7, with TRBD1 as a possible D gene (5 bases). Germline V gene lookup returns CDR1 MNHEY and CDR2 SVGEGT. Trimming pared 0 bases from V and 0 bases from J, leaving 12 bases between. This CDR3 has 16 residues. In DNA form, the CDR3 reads TGTGCCAGCAGTTACTCGACAGCCGAACTCTCCTACGAGCAGTACTTC. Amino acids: CASSYSTAELSYEQYF.

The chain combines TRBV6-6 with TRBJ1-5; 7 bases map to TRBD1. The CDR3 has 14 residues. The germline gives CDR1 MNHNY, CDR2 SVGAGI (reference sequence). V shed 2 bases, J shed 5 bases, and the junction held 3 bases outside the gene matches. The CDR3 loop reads CASSYVQGDQPQHF. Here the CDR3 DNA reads TGTGCCAGCAGTTACGTCCAGGGGGATCAGCCCCAGCATTTT.

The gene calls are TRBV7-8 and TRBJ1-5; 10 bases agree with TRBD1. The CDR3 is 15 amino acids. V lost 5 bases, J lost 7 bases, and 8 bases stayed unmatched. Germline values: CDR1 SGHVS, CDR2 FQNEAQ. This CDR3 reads CASSPRDRGRQPQHF. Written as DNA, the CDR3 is TGTGCCAGCAGCCCCCGGGACAGGGGCCGCCAGCCCCAGCATTTT.

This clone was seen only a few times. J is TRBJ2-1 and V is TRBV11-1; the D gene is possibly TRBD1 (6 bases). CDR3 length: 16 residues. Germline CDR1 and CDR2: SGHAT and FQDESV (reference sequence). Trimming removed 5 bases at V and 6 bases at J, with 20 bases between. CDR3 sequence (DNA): TGTGCCAGCAGCAGCCTGGACAGCGCCCCAACCAATGAGCAGTTCTTC. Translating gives CASSSLDSAPTNEQFF.

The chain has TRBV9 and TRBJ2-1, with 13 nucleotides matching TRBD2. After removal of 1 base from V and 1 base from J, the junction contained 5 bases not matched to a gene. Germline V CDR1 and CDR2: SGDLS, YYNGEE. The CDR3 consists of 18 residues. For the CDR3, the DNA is TGTGCCAGCAGCGTACTTGGGACTAGCGGGGCTTCCTACAATGAGCAGTTCTTC. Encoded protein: CASSVLGTSGASYNEQFF.

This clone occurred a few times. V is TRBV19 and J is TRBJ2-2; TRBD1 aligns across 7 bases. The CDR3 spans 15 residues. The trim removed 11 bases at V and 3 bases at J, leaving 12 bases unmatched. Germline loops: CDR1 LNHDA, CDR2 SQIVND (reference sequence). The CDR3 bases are TGTGCCGGGTCCCCGGGACAGACTTACACCGGGGAGCTGTTTTTT. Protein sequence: CAGSPGQTYTGELFF.

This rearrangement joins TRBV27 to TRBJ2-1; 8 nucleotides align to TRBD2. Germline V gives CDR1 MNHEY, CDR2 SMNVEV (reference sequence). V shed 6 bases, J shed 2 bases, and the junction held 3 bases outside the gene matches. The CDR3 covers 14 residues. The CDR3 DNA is TGTGCCAGCAGAGACGGGGGGGCCTACAATGAGCAGTTCTTC. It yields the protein CASRDGGAYNEQFF.

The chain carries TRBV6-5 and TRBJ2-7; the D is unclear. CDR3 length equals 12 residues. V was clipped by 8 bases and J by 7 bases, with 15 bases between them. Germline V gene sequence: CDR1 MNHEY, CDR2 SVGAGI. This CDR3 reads CASQSLSREQYF. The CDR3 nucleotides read TGTGCCAGCCAAAGCTTATCTCGGGAGCAGTACTTC.

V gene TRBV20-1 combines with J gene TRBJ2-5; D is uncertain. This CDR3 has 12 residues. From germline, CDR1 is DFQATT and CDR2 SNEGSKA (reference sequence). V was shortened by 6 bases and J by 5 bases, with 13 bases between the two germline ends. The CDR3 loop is CSASPQLETQYF. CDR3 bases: TGCAGTGCGAGTCCCCAACTGGAGACCCAGTACTTC.

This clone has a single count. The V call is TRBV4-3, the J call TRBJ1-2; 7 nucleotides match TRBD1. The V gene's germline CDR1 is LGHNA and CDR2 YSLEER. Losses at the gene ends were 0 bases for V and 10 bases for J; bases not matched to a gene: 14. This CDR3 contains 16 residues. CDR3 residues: CASSQEGASNGQAYTF. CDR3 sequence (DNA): TGCGCCAGCAGCCAAGAAGGGGCATCCAACGGACAGGCCTACACCTTC.

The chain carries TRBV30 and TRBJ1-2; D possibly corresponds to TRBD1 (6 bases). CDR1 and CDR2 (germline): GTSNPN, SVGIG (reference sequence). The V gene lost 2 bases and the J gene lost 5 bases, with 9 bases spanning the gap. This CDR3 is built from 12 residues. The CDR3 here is CAWSPGQYGYTF. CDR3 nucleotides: TGTGCCTGGAGTCCCGGACAGTATGGCTACACCTTC.

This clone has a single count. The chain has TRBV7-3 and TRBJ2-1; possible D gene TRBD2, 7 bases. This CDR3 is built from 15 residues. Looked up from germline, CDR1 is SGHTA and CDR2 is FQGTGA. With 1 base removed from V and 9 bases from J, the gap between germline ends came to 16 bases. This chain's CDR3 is CASSLRGGTTGEQFF. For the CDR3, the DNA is TGTGCCAGCAGCTTAAGAGGGGGGACTACAGGTGAGCAGTTCTTC.

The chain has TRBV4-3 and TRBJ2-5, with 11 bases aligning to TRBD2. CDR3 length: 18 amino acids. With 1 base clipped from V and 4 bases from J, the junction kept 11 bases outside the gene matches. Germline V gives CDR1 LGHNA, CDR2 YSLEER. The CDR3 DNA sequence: TGCGCCAGCAGCCAAGTGTCGGTAGCGGGAGGGCCTCCAGAGACCCAGTACTTC. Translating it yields CASSQVSVAGGPPETQYF.

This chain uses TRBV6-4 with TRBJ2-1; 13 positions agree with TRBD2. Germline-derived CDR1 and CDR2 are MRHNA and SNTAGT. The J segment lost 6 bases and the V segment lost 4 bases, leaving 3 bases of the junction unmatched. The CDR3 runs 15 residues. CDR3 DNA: TGTGCCAGCAGTGTCCGGACTAGCGGGAGCAATGAGCAGTTCTTC. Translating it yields CASSVRTSGSNEQFF.

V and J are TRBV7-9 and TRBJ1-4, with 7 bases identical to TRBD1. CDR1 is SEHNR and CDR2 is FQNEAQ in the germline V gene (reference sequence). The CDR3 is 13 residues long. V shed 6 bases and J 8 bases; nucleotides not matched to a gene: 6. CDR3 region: CASRRGLGEKLFF. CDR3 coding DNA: TGTGCCAGCAGAAGGGGGCTGGGAGAAAAACTGTTTTTT.

CDR3: CASSSGLSRYEQYF. The CDR3 DNA reads TGTGCCAGCAGCTCCGGTCTGTCCCGCTACGAGCAGTACTTC. The chain joins TRBV7-2 to TRBJ2-7, with D unresolved. Germline V gene data show CDR1 as SGHTA and CDR2 as FQGNSA. The length of the CDR3 is 14 residues. Deletions cut 4 bases from V and 3 bases from J, with 13 bases between.

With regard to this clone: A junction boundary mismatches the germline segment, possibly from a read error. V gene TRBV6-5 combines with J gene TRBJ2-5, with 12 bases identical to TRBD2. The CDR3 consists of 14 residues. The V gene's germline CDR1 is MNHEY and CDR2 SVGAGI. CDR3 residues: CASRNGLAGLLLNF. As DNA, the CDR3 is TGTGCCAGCAGAAACGGACTAGCGGGACTTTTATTGAACTTC.

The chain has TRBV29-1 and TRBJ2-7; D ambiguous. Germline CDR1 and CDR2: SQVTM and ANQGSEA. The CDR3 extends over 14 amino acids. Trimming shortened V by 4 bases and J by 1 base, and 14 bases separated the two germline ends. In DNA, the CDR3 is TGCAGCGTTGGCACGGTCGAGCATTCCTACGAGCAGTACTTC. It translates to CSVGTVEHSYEQYF.

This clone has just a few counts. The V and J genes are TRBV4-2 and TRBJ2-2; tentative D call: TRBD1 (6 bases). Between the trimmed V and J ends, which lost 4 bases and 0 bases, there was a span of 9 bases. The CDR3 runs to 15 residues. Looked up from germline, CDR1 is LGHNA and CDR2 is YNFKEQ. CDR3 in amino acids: CASSPTGTNTGELFF. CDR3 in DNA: TGTGCCAGCAGCCCGACAGGAACGAACACCGGGGAGCTGTTTTTT.

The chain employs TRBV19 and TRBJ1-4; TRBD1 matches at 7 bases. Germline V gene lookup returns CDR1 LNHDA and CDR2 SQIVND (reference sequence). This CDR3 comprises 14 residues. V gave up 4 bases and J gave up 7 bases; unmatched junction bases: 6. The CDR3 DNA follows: TGTGCCAGTAGTACTGGGACAGATGGTGAAAAACTGTTTTTT. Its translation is CASSTGTDGEKLFF.

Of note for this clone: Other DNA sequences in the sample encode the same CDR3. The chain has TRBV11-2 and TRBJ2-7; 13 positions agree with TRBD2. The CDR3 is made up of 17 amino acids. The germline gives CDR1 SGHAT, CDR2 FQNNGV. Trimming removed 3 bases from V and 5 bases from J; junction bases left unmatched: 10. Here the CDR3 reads CASSLRRTSGSGHEQYF. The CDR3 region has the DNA TGTGCCAGCAGCTTGCGGCGGACTAGCGGGAGCGGGCACGAGCAGTACTTC.

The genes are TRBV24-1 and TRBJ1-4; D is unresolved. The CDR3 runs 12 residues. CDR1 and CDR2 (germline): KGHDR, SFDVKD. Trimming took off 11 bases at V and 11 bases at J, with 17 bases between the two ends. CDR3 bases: TGTGCCATCACTTTCCGGGGTCTTAAACTGTTTTTT. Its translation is CAITFRGLKLFF.

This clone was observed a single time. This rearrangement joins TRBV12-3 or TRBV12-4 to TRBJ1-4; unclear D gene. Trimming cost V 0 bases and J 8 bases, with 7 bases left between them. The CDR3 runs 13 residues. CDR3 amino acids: CASSLALREKLFF. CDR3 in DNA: TGTGCCAGCAGTTTAGCGTTGCGGGAAAAACTGTTTTTT.

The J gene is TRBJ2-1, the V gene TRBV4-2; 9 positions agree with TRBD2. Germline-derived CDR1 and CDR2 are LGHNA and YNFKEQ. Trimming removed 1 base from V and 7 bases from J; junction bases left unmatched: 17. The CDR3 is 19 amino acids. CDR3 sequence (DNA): TGTGCCAGCAGCCAAGGAGTTGTTTTCGGGCGGGGGGGTAAAAATGAGCAGTTCTTC. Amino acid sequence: CASSQGVVFGRGGKNEQFF.

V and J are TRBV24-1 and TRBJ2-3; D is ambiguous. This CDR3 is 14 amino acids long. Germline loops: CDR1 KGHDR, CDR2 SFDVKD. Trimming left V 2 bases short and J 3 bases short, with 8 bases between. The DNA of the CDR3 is TGTGCCACCAGTGATTGGGCTGCGACAGATACGCAGTATTTT. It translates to CATSDWAATDTQYF.

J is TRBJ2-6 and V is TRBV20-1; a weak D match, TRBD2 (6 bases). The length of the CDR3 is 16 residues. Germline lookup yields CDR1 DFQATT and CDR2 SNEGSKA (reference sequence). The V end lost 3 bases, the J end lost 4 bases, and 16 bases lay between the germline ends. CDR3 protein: CSASSPGAGGANVLTF. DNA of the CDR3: TGCAGTGCTAGTTCGCCGGGAGCCGGCGGGGCCAACGTCCTGACTTTC.